These 13 T cell receptor beta chains share one sample of origin, sequenced in a study of T cell responses to AZD1222 COVID-19 vaccine. Sequencing was performed with immunoSEQ multiplex PCR; in TCRdb, only in-frame clones are kept and a portion is missing. This sample carries about 110,000 clones, roughly nine tenths of them seen once, and the ten largest clones take about 5%. The sample consisted of peripheral blood, taken on day 0 of AZD1222 vaccination. The receptors were sampled from an adult in good health.

The gene calls are TRBV7-2 and TRBJ1-2; 8 positions agree with TRBD1. Germline assignment: CDR1 SGHTA and CDR2 FQGNSA. V lost 5 bases, J lost 6 bases, and 5 bases stayed unmatched. The CDR3 covers 13 residues. CDR3 DNA: TGTGCCAGCAGCCCCTGGACAGGGAATGGCTACACCTTC. It codes for CASSPWTGNGYTF.

V and J are TRBV28 and TRBJ2-5, with D possibly being TRBD1 (5 bases). The germline V and J ends were trimmed by 5 bases and 0 bases, with 16 bases remaining between them. Germline V gives CDR1 MDHEN, CDR2 SYDVKM. The CDR3 has 16 amino acids. CDR3 nucleotides: TGTGCCAGCAGTCCTCTCCTTGGGGCAGACCAAGAGACCCAGTACTTC. Translated, it gives CASSPLLGADQETQYF.

V and J are TRBV19 and TRBJ2-2; D is undetermined. The CDR3 consists of 15 residues. Germline values: CDR1 LNHDA, CDR2 SQIVND (reference sequence). The V end was cut by 4 bases, the J end by 0 bases, with 9 bases between. CDR3 in DNA: TGTGCCAGTAGTAAGGAGACGGCGAACACCGGGGAGCTGTTTTTT. This encodes CASSKETANTGELFF.

This clone was detected once. The chain combines TRBV3-1 (or the pseudogene TRBV3-2) with TRBJ2-3, with 13 bases identical to TRBD2. Germline V gives CDR1 LGHDT, CDR2 YNNKEL (reference sequence). V shed 4 bases and J 10 bases; nucleotides not matched to a gene: 8. The CDR3 spans 15 residues. The CDR3 region has the DNA TGTGCCAGCAGCCTGGGACTAGCGGGGAACAGCCCGCAGTATTTT. It specifies CASSLGLAGNSPQYF.

This sequence joins TRBV5-4 and TRBJ2-3, with 9 bases fitting TRBD2. The CDR3 covers 17 residues. Germline loops: CDR1 SGHNT, CDR2 YYREEE (reference sequence). With 5 bases clipped from V and 4 bases from J, the junction kept 14 bases outside the gene matches. The DNA of the CDR3 is TGTGCCAGCAGTCTAACCTCCTGGGCGGGAGGGGCAGATACGCAGTATTTT. It encodes CASSLTSWAGGADTQYF.

This clone was detected only a few times. This chain connects TRBV27 to TRBJ2-1, with a weak D call TRBD2 (6 bases). The CDR3 loop spans 15 amino acids. The germline V and J ends were trimmed by 5 bases and 2 bases, with 13 bases remaining between them. The germline V gene has CDR1 MNHEY and CDR2 SMNVEV (reference sequence). The CDR3, as DNA: TGTGCCAGCAGTCTGGGACTTGGAGCCTACAATGAGCAGTTCTTC. Residues: CASSLGLGAYNEQFF.

The chain couples TRBV6-6 to TRBJ2-1; 8 bases are shared with TRBD2. The V gene end was trimmed by 6 bases and the J gene end by 6 bases; junction bases not matched to a gene: 10. The CDR3 spans 15 residues. Germline assignment: CDR1 MNHNY and CDR2 SVGAGI (reference sequence). The CDR3 DNA reads as TGTGCCAGCAGCGACTCCGGGACTAGGTCCAATGAGCAGTTCTTC. Translating it yields CASSDSGTRSNEQFF.

This clone appeared once. The chain has TRBV15 and TRBJ2-7; D unclear. Germline V gene lookup returns CDR1 LNHNV and CDR2 YYDKDF (reference sequence). The CDR3 length is 13 residues. V was cut by 0 bases and J by 5 bases, with 8 bases left in between. Written as DNA, the CDR3 is TGTGCCACCAGCAGAGATTGGGCAGACGAGCAGTACTTC. Protein sequence: CATSRDWADEQYF.

V and J are TRBV2 and TRBJ2-3, with D possibly called TRBD1 or TRBD2 (5 bases each). V lost 6 bases and J lost 4, with 23 bases in between. CDR3 length: 17 amino acids. The V gene's germline CDR1 is SNHLY and CDR2 FYNNEI. The CDR3 DNA reads TGTGCCAGCAGGACAGCTCTCAGGGAGTCTAGATCAGATACGCAGTATTTT. Translated, it gives CASRTALRESRSDTQYF.

The V gene is TRBV28, the J gene TRBJ2-7; 8 bases are a match to TRBD1. The CDR3 has 15 amino acids. From germline, CDR1 is MDHEN and CDR2 SYDVKM. The V and J ends lost 6 bases and 2 bases, in that order; junction bases with no gene match: 9. The CDR3 coding sequence is TGTGCCAGCAGGGGGGCGGACAGGGCGCCCTACGAGCAGTACTTC. Protein: CASRGADRAPYEQYF.

The J gene is TRBJ2-3, the V gene TRBV9, with 12 bases lining up with TRBD2. This CDR3 is 17 amino acids long. The germline gives CDR1 SGDLS, CDR2 YYNGEE. V dropped 4 bases and J dropped 3; count of bases not matched to a gene: 9. The CDR3 region is CASSPTLAGGSTDTQYF. The CDR3 region has the DNA TGTGCCAGCAGCCCAACCCTAGCGGGAGGGTCGACAGATACGCAGTATTTT.

V gene TRBV6-6 combines with J gene TRBJ2-7, with a possible D match to TRBD2 (5 bases). V gave up 4 bases and J gave up 2 bases, with 15 bases separating them. The V gene's germline CDR1 is MNHNY and CDR2 SVGAGI (reference sequence). This CDR3 comprises 15 residues. In DNA form, the CDR3 reads TGTGCCAGCAGTTCCTCCTTCGGGGAAGCCTACGAGCAGTACTTC. This gives the protein CASSSSFGEAYEQYF.

The rearrangement links TRBV7-2 to TRBJ2-7; D remains ambiguous. V shed 3 bases and J shed 0 bases, with 12 bases lying between them. The CDR3 has 15 residues. Germline loops: CDR1 SGHTA, CDR2 FQGNSA. The CDR3 region is CASSFGRSSSYEQYF. The CDR3 nucleotides are TGTGCCAGCAGCTTTGGACGGTCGAGCTCCTACGAGCAGTACTTC.